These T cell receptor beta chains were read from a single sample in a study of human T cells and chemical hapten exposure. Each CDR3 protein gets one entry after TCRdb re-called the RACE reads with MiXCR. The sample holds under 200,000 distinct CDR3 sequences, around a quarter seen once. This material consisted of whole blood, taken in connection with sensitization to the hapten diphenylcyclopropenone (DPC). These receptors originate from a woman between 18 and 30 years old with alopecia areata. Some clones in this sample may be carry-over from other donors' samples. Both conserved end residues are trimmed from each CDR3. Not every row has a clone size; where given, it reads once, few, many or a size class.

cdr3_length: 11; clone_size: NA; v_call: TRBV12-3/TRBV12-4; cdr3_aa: ASSIDRSYEQY
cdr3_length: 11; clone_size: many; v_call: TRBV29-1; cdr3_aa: SVERSSHNEQF
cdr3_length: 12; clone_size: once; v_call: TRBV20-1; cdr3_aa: SAIAGVGTDTQY
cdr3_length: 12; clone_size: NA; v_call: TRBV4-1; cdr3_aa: ASSPRQWVGGYT
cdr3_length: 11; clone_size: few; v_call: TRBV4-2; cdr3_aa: ASSHGGSYEQY
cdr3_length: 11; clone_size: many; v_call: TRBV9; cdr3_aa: ASSVGGDYGYT
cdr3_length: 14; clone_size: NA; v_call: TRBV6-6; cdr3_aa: ASSVGQISGANVLT
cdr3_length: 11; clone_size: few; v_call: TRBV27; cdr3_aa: ASRIGKGTEAF
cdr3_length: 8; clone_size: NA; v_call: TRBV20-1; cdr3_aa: SAQVHEQF
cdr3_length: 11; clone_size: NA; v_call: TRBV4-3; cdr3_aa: ASSRDRGHEQY
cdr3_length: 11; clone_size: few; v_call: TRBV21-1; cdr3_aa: ASSLTDREKLF
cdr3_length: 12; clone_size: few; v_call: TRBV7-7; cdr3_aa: ASSLTGGPETQY
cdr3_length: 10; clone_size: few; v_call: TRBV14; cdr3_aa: ASSQAFYEQY
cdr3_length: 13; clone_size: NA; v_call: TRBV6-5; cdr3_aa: ASSYSGTGGEKLF
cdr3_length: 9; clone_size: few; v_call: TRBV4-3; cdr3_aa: ASSPGQQAF
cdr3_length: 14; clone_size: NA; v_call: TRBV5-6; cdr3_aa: ASSFRSKSPINEQF
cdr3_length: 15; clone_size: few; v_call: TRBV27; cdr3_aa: ASSLSSGDSPNEKLF
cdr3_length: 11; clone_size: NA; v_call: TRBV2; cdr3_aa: ASSGGLKETQY
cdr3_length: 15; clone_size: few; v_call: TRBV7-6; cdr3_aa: ASSLASGGGHPSTQY
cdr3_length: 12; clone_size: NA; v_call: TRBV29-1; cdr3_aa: SVELRGGDYEQY
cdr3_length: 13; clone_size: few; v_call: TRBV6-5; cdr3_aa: ASSYLGTGNSPLH
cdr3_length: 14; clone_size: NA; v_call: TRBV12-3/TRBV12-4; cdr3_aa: ASSLRVAGSGTEAF